Listed below are T cell receptor beta chains from one sample, sequenced in a study of blood T cells in healthy people across ages. TCRdb reprocessed the 5' RACE reads via MiXCR and lists one record per CDR3 protein. Of 1.4 million to 1.5 million distinct CDR3 sequences in the sample, 42% were seen once. The sample taken for sequencing was blood. These TCRs come from a woman aged 18-30 years in good health. CDR3s include the opening cysteine and the closing phenylalanine or tryptophan. A D gene is named only where the DNA matches it firmly. A row's size may be missing; if present it is once, few, many or a size class.

V: TRBV12-3/TRBV12-4; size: -; D: -; J: TRBJ1-5; CDR3: CASSASHLYSNQPQHF; DNA: TGTGCCAGCAGTGCTAGTCACCTCTATAGCAATCAGCCCCAGCATTTT
V: TRBV20-1; size: -; D: -; J: TRBJ2-5; CDR3: CNASERGGRNEQYF; DNA: TGCAATGCTAGTGAGAGGGGGGGCCGAAATGAGCAGTACTTC
V: TRBV10-3; size: -; D: -; J: TRBJ1-1; CDR3: CAISPPGGTEAFF; DNA: TGTGCCATCAGCCCTCCGGGGGGGACTGAAGCTTTCTTT
V: TRBV3-1; size: few; D: -; J: TRBJ2-1; CDR3: CASSQDSEGLRNEQFF; DNA: TGTGCCAGCAGCCAAGATTCGGAGGGCCTCCGCAATGAGCAGTTCTTC
V: TRBV6-2/TRBV6-3; size: -; D: -; J: TRBJ2-1; CDR3: CASSSSKETQFF; DNA: TGTGCCAGCAGTTCCAGTAAAGAGACCCAGTTCTTC
V: TRBV6-2/TRBV6-3; size: -; D: TRBD2; J: TRBJ2-6; CDR3: CATGYLADGVSGANVLTF; DNA: TGTGCCACCGGATATCTAGCGGACGGAGTCTCTGGGGCCAACGTCCTGACTTTC
V: TRBV7-9; size: -; D: TRBD2; J: TRBJ2-7; CDR3: CASSFLAGYYEQYF; DNA: TGTGCCAGCAGCTTTCTAGCGGGGTACTACGAGCAGTACTTC
V: TRBV10-3; size: -; D: TRBD1; J: TRBJ2-6; CDR3: CAIKDSGTGAGANVLTF; DNA: TGTGCCATCAAAGACTCCGGGACAGGGGCGGGGGCCAACGTCCTGACTTTC
V: TRBV7-9; size: few; D: TRBD1; J: TRBJ2-4; CDR3: CASSPQGQGTFRDIQYF; DNA: TGTGCCAGCAGCCCCCAGGGACAGGGGACGTTCAGGGACATTCAGTACTTC
V: TRBV20-1; size: -; D: -; J: TRBJ1-1; CDR3: CSAPTGRVTEAFF; DNA: TGCAGTGCTCCAACGGGGAGGGTCACTGAAGCTTTCTTT
V: TRBV29-1; size: few; D: -; J: TRBJ1-1; CDR3: CSVLRGGEGVTEAFF; DNA: TGCAGCGTTCTCCGGGGGGGAGAGGGAGTGACTGAAGCTTTCTTT
V: TRBV6-4; size: many; D: TRBD2; J: TRBJ2-3; CDR3: CASSDVAGAADTQYF; DNA: TGTGCCAGCAGTGACGTAGCGGGGGCGGCAGATACGCAGTATTTT
V: TRBV4-1; size: few; D: TRBD1; J: TRBJ2-7; CDR3: CASTQRGTGGYEQYF; DNA: TGCGCCAGCACGCAAAGAGGGACAGGGGGCTACGAGCAGTACTTC
V: TRBV20-1; size: few; D: TRBD2; J: TRBJ2-5; CDR3: CSTGGSRQETQYF; DNA: TGCTCTACGGGCGGGAGCCGTCAAGAGACCCAGTACTTC
V: TRBV4-1; size: few; D: -; J: TRBJ2-7; CDR3: CASSQGLTSGLREQYF; DNA: TGCGCCAGCAGCCAAGGACTGACGAGCGGGTTAAGGGAGCAGTACTTC
V: TRBV4-1; size: few; D: -; J: TRBJ2-5; CDR3: CASSQELVRETQYF; DNA: TGCGCCAGCAGCCAAGAACTCGTCCGAGAGACCCAGTACTTC
V: TRBV5-1; size: few; D: TRBD2; J: TRBJ2-3; CDR3: CASSNSGGSTDTQYF; DNA: TGCGCCAGCAGTAATAGCGGGGGAAGCACAGATACGCAGTATTTT
V: TRBV3-1; size: few; D: -; J: TRBJ2-5; CDR3: CASSQDLWYVGGEYF; DNA: TGTGCCAGCAGCCAAGATCTGTGGTATGTCGGGGGAGAGTACTTC
V: TRBV9; size: few; D: TRBD1; J: TRBJ2-3; CDR3: CASSIGQGSDTDTQYF; DNA: TGTGCCAGCAGCATCGGACAGGGATCAGACACAGATACGCAGTATTTT
V: TRBV18; size: -; D: TRBD1; J: TRBJ1-2; CDR3: CASSFTGAAGYGYTF; DNA: TGTGCCAGCTCATTCACAGGGGCAGCTGGCTATGGCTACACCTTC
V: TRBV5-1; size: few; D: -; J: TRBJ1-2; CDR3: CASSSALDSMSYTF; DNA: TGCGCCAGCAGCTCTGCCCTGGACTCTATGAGCTACACCTTC
V: TRBV4-2; size: -; D: -; J: TRBJ1-1; CDR3: CASSQDGGLTEAFF; DNA: TGTGCCAGCAGCCAAGATGGGGGTCTCACTGAAGCTTTCTTT
V: TRBV6-1; size: -; D: TRBD2; J: TRBJ2-1; CDR3: CASSGLAGVSHEQFF; DNA: TGTGCCAGCAGCGGGCTAGCGGGAGTATCCCATGAGCAGTTCTTC
V: TRBV7-2; size: -; D: -; J: TRBJ2-7; CDR3: CASSLDSQRASYEQYF; DNA: TGTGCCAGCAGCTTAGATTCCCAGCGGGCATCCTACGAGCAGTACTTC
V: TRBV2; size: few; D: -; J: TRBJ1-4; CDR3: CASSVDGLNEKLFF; DNA: TGTGCCAGCAGCGTTGACGGACTAAATGAAAAACTGTTTTTT
V: TRBV20-1; size: -; D: TRBD2; J: TRBJ2-7; CDR3: CSARGGTSGREFPFSYEQYF; DNA: TGCAGTGCTAGAGGGGGGACTAGCGGGAGAGAGTTCCCCTTCTCCTACGAGCAGTACTTC
V: TRBV5-1; size: -; D: -; J: TRBJ1-2; CDR3: CASSLEPGSYTF; DNA: TGCGCCAGCAGCTTGGAGCCGGGGTCCTACACCTTC
V: TRBV11-2; size: -; D: -; J: TRBJ2-5; CDR3: CAGSLDQLLGTQYF; DNA: TGTGCCGGCAGCTTAGATCAACTGTTGGGGACCCAGTACTTC
V: TRBV29-1; size: many; D: TRBD1; J: TRBJ2-1; CDR3: CSVGLDRVGNEQFF; DNA: TGCAGCGTTGGGTTGGACAGGGTAGGGAATGAGCAGTTCTTC
V: TRBV20-1; size: few; D: -; J: TRBJ1-5; CDR3: CSATLRDQPQHF; DNA: TGCAGTGCTACCCTCAGGGATCAGCCCCAGCATTTT
V: TRBV28; size: few; D: -; J: TRBJ2-2; CDR3: CASSPAADSNTGELFF; DNA: TGTGCCAGCAGCCCCGCTGCCGACAGCAACACCGGGGAGCTGTTTTTT
V: TRBV6-1; size: -; D: -; J: TRBJ2-3; CDR3: CASSEAVRGGDTQYF; DNA: TGTGCCAGCAGTGAAGCAGTTAGGGGTGGAGATACGCAGTATTTT
V: TRBV20-1; size: -; D: -; J: TRBJ2-3; CDR3: CGAPRGITDTQYF; DNA: TGCGGTGCCCCCCGCGGAATCACAGATACGCAGTATTTT
V: TRBV6-5; size: -; D: -; J: TRBJ2-1; CDR3: CASSYTGNEQFF; DNA: TGTGCCAGCAGTTACACTGGGAATGAGCAGTTCTTC
V: TRBV5-6; size: -; D: TRBD2; J: TRBJ2-4; CDR3: CASSLGRAGDKNIQYF; DNA: TGTGCCAGCAGCTTGGGTCGAGCGGGGGATAAAAACATTCAGTACTTC
V: TRBV20-1; size: -; D: -; J: TRBJ2-5; CDR3: CSAKQGSGEQYF; DNA: TGCAGTGCAAAACAGGGGTCGGGGGAGCAGTACTTC
V: TRBV24-1; size: -; D: TRBD1; J: TRBJ2-2; CDR3: CATSDAPGTGHTGELFF; DNA: TGTGCCACCAGTGATGCACCCGGGACAGGGCACACCGGGGAGCTGTTTTTT